The 31 T cell receptor beta chains below all came from one sample that was sequenced in a study of T-cell reconstitution after alpha-beta-depleted transplantation in children. Unique molecular identifiers were used in preparing the TCRbeta library. TCRdb re-analysed the PCR reads in MiXCR, keeping a single row per CDR3 protein. The sample has hundreds of thousands of distinct CDR3 sequences, around 13% seen once. The sample consisted of PBMCs, taken before TCRalphabeta/CD19-depleted stem cell transplant. These receptors were obtained from a girl aged 2-10 years with congenital amegakaryocytic thrombocytopenia, due to receive a stem cell transplant.

Only a few counts were recorded for this clonotype. The chain joins TRBV20-1 to TRBJ2-1; D not resolved. The CDR3 has 13 residues. Germline V gene sequence: CDR1 DFQATT, CDR2 SNEGSKA (reference sequence). V was trimmed by 5 bases and J by 8 bases, leaving 16 bases between them. CDR3 in amino acids: CSAVPFGGDEQFF. DNA of the CDR3: TGCAGTGCTGTCCCCTTCGGTGGTGATGAGCAGTTCTTC.

Only a few counts were recorded for this clonotype. This chain links TRBV24-1 with TRBJ2-5, with D possibly matching TRBD2 (6 bases). This CDR3 is built from 14 residues. Trimming removed 3 bases at V and 5 bases at J, with 12 bases between. Germline V gene data show CDR1 as KGHDR and CDR2 as SFDVKD. The DNA for the CDR3 is TGTGCCACCAGTGATGGGACGGGAGAGGAGACCCAGTACTTC. Its translation: CATSDGTGEETQYF.

CDR3 loop: CASSQDQEEQFF. In DNA form, the CDR3 reads TGCGCCAGCAGCCAAGATCAGGAAGAGCAGTTCTTC. This chain links TRBV4-1 with TRBJ2-1; D not certain. V lost 0 bases and J 10 bases, leaving 7 bases between the germline ends. Germline values: CDR1 MGHRA, CDR2 YSYEKL. There are 12 residues in the CDR3.

V usage is TRBV20-1 and J usage is TRBJ1-2; tentatively, D is TRBD1 (5 bases). Germline V gene lookup returns CDR1 DFQATT and CDR2 SNEGSKA (reference sequence). This CDR3 region has 12 residues. Deletions cut 4 bases from V and 4 bases from J, with 10 bases between. The CDR3 sequence: CSATGTSYGYTF. The CDR3, as DNA: TGCAGTGCTACCGGGACTTCCTATGGCTACACCTTC.

CDR3 loop: CSGTDRDNYGYTF. CDR3 nucleotide sequence: TGCAGCGGGACCGACAGGGATAACTATGGCTACACCTTC. V gene TRBV29-1 combines with J gene TRBJ1-2; TRBD1 matches 7 bases. The CDR3 runs 13 residues. V trimming: 7 bases; J trimming: 1 base; junction bases outside the gene matches: 6. Germline assignment: CDR1 SQVTM and CDR2 ANQGSEA.

This clonotype occurred many times. CDR3 bases: TGTGCCAGTAGTATAGATGGGAGAGGTCAGGGCTCCTACAATGAGCAGTTCTTC. Translating gives CASSIDGRGQGSYNEQFF. The V call is TRBV19, the J call TRBJ2-1; TRBD1 or TRBD2 may be the D gene (5 bases each). Trimming left V 0 bases short and J 0 bases short, with 15 bases between. The CDR3 is 18 amino acids. The V gene's germline CDR1 is LNHDA and CDR2 SQIVND (reference sequence). Full variable domain (missing parts from reference TRBV19 and TRBJ2-1): DGGITQSPKYLFRKEGQNVTLSCEQNLNHDAMYWYRQDPGQGLRLIYYSQIVNDFQKGDIAEGYSVSREKKESFPLTVTSAQKNPTAFYLCASSIDGRGQGSYNEQFFGPGTRLTVL.

This clonotype was recorded a few times. CDR3 in amino acids: CASSPSPQPQHF. DNA of the CDR3: TGTGCCAGCAGCCCTAGCCCTCAGCCCCAGCATTTT. This chain links TRBV6-1 with TRBJ1-5; D is ambiguous. Deletions cut 6 bases from V and 6 bases from J, with 9 bases between. CDR3 length equals 12 residues. Germline values: CDR1 MNHNS, CDR2 SASEGT.

V and J are TRBV30 and TRBJ2-2; 7 bases agree with TRBD2. CDR3 length: 14 residues. CDR1 is GTSNPN, CDR2 SVGIG, per germline (reference sequence). V dropped 7 bases and J dropped 2; count of bases not matched to a gene: 7. As DNA, the CDR3 is TGTGCCTACCACGGGAGGAGTAACACCGGGGAGCTGTTTTTT. This sequence encodes CAYHGRSNTGELFF.

This clonotype was observed many times. The V and J genes are TRBV5-6 and TRBJ1-2, with a weak D call TRBD1 (6 bases). Trimming removed 0 bases at V and 3 bases at J, with 9 bases between. CDR1 SGHDT and CDR2 YYEEEE come from the germline V gene. The CDR3 runs 14 residues. This chain's CDR3 is CASSLGGQYYGYTF. In nucleotides, the CDR3 is TGTGCCAGCAGCTTGGGCGGACAGTACTATGGCTACACCTTC.

This clonotype was counted ten times or more. The J gene is TRBJ2-3, the V gene TRBV7-2, with D tentatively TRBD1 (5 bases). Trimming took 1 base from V and 0 from J, leaving 11 bases between them. This CDR3 comprises 16 residues. Germline V gene lookup returns CDR1 SGHTA and CDR2 FQGNSA. The CDR3 nucleotides read TGTGCCAGCAGCTTAGTTCTCGACAGTAGCACAGATACGCAGTATTTT. As protein: CASSLVLDSSTDTQYF.

This clonotype was detected ten times or more. Written as DNA, the CDR3 is TGCAGTGCTATAGGACTAGCGGGAGTAGATACGCAGTATTTT. It codes for CSAIGLAGVDTQYF. The rearrangement joins TRBV20-1 to TRBJ2-3, with 13 bases aligning to TRBD2. Trimming removed 4 bases from V and 5 bases from J; junction bases left unmatched: 3. The CDR3 has 14 residues. The V gene's germline CDR1 is DFQATT and CDR2 SNEGSKA (reference sequence).

In its sample, this clonotype was seen many times. This sequence joins TRBV11-2 and TRBJ2-7; 8 nucleotides line up with TRBD2. Germline CDR1 SGHAT, CDR2 FQNNGV. The CDR3 has 17 amino acids. The J segment lost 0 bases and the V segment lost 4 bases, leaving 11 bases of the junction unmatched. In nucleotides, the CDR3 is TGTGCCAGCAGCTCGGTTACCGGGACTAGGAGCTCCTACGAGCAGTACTTC. Translation gives CASSSVTGTRSSYEQYF. Together with reference TRBV11-2 and TRBJ2-7, the CDR3 gives the full variable domain: EAGVAQSPRYKIIEKRQSVAFWCNPISGHATLYWYQQILGQGPKLLIQFQNNGVVDDSQLPKDRFSAERLKGVDSTLKIQPAKLEDSAVYLCASSSVTGTRSSYEQYFGPGTRLTVT.

Points on this clonotype: Since a much larger clone is just one base distant, this may be a read error. For the CDR3, the DNA is TGTGCCACCAGTGCGGAAAATGGGGAGACCCATTACTTC. Encoded protein: CATSAENGETHYF. This chain links TRBV24-1 with TRBJ2-5; a weak D match, TRBD2 (5 bases). The CDR3 is 13 residues long. Germline values: CDR1 KGHDR, CDR2 SFDVKD.

The chain carries TRBV9 and TRBJ1-1; no clear D gene. The CDR3 has 13 amino acids. Trimming stripped 0 bases from V and 1 base from J, with 4 bases between. Germline CDR1 and CDR2: SGDLS and YYNGEE. The CDR3 sequence: CASSVEANTEAFF. The CDR3 bases are TGTGCCAGCAGCGTAGAAGCGAACACTGAAGCTTTCTTT.

This clonotype has more than one count but fewer than ten. This chain connects TRBV14 to TRBJ2-5, with no clear D. The CDR3 runs 9 residues. Germline loops: CDR1 SGHDN, CDR2 FVKESK. The V end was cut by 7 bases, the J end by 6 bases, with 3 bases between. DNA for the CDR3: TGTGCCAGCAAGAAGACCCAGTACTTC. Translation: CASKKTQYF. Combining the CDR3 with reference TRBV14 and TRBJ2-5 gives the whole variable domain EAGVTQFPSHSVIEKGQTVTLRCDPISGHDNLYWYRRVMGKEIKFLLHFVKESKQDESGMPNNRFLAERTGGTYSTLKVQPAELEDSGVYFCASKKTQYFGPGTRLLVL.

The chain couples TRBV28 to TRBJ2-3, with 11 bases matching TRBD2. V shed 5 bases, J shed 3 bases, and the junction held 10 bases outside the gene matches. Germline V lookup: CDR1 MDHEN, CDR2 SYDVKM. This CDR3 spans 17 amino acids. The CDR3 DNA sequence: TGTGCCAGCAGTGGAATAGCGGGAGGGCCAAGGACAGATACGCAGTATTTT. It yields the protein CASSGIAGGPRTDTQYF.

This clonotype was observed at least ten times. The V call is TRBV27, the J call TRBJ2-5, with 12 bases aligning to TRBD2. The germline V gene encodes CDR1 MNHEY and CDR2 SMNVEV (reference sequence). V lost 5 bases and J lost 5; bases outside the gene matches: 6. There are 15 residues in the CDR3. The DNA for the CDR3 is TGTGCCAGCAGTATCGGACTAGCGGGAACGGAGACCCAGTACTTC. As protein: CASSIGLAGTETQYF.

To note about this clonotype: A read error may explain this, as a much larger clone is one base away. This chain uses TRBV28 with TRBJ2-7; D is unresolved. The germline V and J ends were trimmed by 4 bases and 2 bases, with 9 bases remaining between them. Germline CDR1 MDHEN, CDR2 SYDVKM. The CDR3 contains 13 residues. The CDR3 nucleotides are TGTGCCAGCAGTTCCGACAACGCCTACGAGCAGTACTTC. This sequence encodes CASSSDNAYEQYF.

The sample holds many counts of this clonotype. Relative to the germline gene, one junction end is altered; a read error may explain this. The chain uses TRBV29-1 and TRBJ2-5; 8 bases are a match to TRBD2. Germline V CDR1 and CDR2: SQVTM, ANQGSEA. CDR3 length: 15 residues. As DNA, the CDR3 is TGCAGCGTCGAAGGGGGTAGCGGGGTACAAGAGACCCAGTACTTC. It is translated as CSVEGGSGVQETQYF.

This clonotype came up many times. The rearrangement joins TRBV20-1 to TRBJ2-3; 13 bases agree with TRBD2. V lost 3 bases and J lost 1; bases outside the gene matches: 7. Per the germline V gene, CDR1 is DFQATT and CDR2 is SNEGSKA (reference sequence). The CDR3 is 17 residues long. The CDR3 spells CSASGTSGAWGTDTQYF. CDR3 bases: TGCAGTGCTAGTGGGACTAGCGGGGCCTGGGGCACAGATACGCAGTATTTT.

This clonotype was counted at least ten times. J is TRBJ2-1 and V is TRBV5-1; TRBD1 or TRBD2 may be the D gene (5 bases each). The CDR3 has 16 residues. Between the trimmed V and J ends, which lost 3 bases and 0 bases, there was a span of 13 bases. Germline V lookup: CDR1 SGHRS, CDR2 YFSETQ. CDR3: CASSSRDASSYNEQFF. The CDR3 DNA reads TGCGCCAGCAGCTCCCGGGACGCAAGCTCCTACAATGAGCAGTTCTTC.

This clonotype was counted ten times or more. This chain links TRBV4-2 with TRBJ1-2; D ambiguous. The CDR3 spans 15 residues. In germline, CDR1 is LGHNA, CDR2 YNFKEQ. V was clipped by 4 bases and J by 4 bases, with 16 bases between them. Written as DNA, the CDR3 is TGTGCCAGCAGCCCAGAGGGCATTCTCACCTATGGCTACACCTTC. Its protein is CASSPEGILTYGYTF.

This clonotype was seen a handful of times. The chain recombines TRBV12-3 or TRBV12-4 with TRBJ2-3; D remains ambiguous. Trimming stripped 1 base from V and 10 bases from J, with 6 bases between. The CDR3 length is 11 residues. Here the CDR3 DNA reads TGTGCCAGCAGTTTAGTTCCTCCGCAGTATTTT. It is translated as CASSLVPPQYF.

Many counts were recorded for this clonotype. J is TRBJ1-2 and V is TRBV28; 8 nucleotides agree with TRBD1. Trimming cost V 6 bases and J 7 bases; bases outside gene matches: 10. The germline gives CDR1 MDHEN, CDR2 SYDVKM. There are 14 residues in the CDR3. As DNA, the CDR3 is TGTGCCAGCAGCAGTACGGCAGGGGGCTTTGGCTACACCTTC. Translating it yields CASSSTAGGFGYTF.

This clonotype was counted at least ten times. The chain links TRBV7-2 to TRBJ1-1, with D possibly being TRBD1 (6 bases). V was pared by 5 bases and J by 4 bases, with 11 bases between. Germline V gene data show CDR1 as SGHTA and CDR2 as FQGNSA. This CDR3 comprises 13 residues. CDR3 sequence reads: CASSARGATEAFF. The CDR3 bases are TGTGCCAGCAGCGCCAGGGGCGCCACTGAAGCTTTCTTT.

This clonotype was seen ten or more times. V gene TRBV20-1 combines with J gene TRBJ2-1; a possible D gene is TRBD2 (6 bases). The V gene's germline CDR1 is DFQATT and CDR2 SNEGSKA (reference sequence). CDR3 length: 14 residues. Between the trimmed V and J ends, which lost 6 bases and 5 bases, there was a span of 17 bases. The CDR3 protein is CSAHSGGRNNEQFF. The CDR3, as DNA: TGCAGTGCACACTCCGGGGGTCGGAACAATGAGCAGTTCTTC.

In its sample, this clonotype was seen many times. The genes are TRBV27 and TRBJ2-2, with 9 bases aligning to TRBD1. Losses at the gene ends were 2 bases for V and 4 bases for J; bases not matched to a gene: 5. Germline-derived CDR1 and CDR2 are MNHEY and SMNVEV (reference sequence). CDR3 length equals 16 residues. The CDR3 protein is CASSLVGTGTTGELFF. Written as DNA, the CDR3 is TGTGCCAGCAGTTTAGTGGGGACAGGGACCACCGGGGAGCTGTTTTTT.

Of note for this clonotype: A much larger clonotype is one base distant, so this may be a read error. The chain employs TRBV6-4 and TRBJ2-3, with 10 bases aligning to TRBD1. The CDR3 has 13 residues. The germline V gene has CDR1 MRHNA and CDR2 SNTAGT. CDR3 loop: CASSETGGRTQSF. CDR3 nucleotide sequence: TGTGCCAGCAGTGAGACAGGGGGCCGTACGCAGTCTTTT.

The J gene is TRBJ2-1, the V gene TRBV11-1; 9 bases agree with TRBD1. CDR3 length: 19 residues. With 3 bases clipped from V and 1 base from J, the junction kept 13 bases outside the gene matches. Germline V gene data show CDR1 as SGHAT and CDR2 as FQDESV (reference sequence). The CDR3 is CASSFSPGQGPFSYNEQFF. The CDR3, as DNA: TGTGCCAGCAGCTTCTCTCCGGGACAGGGCCCTTTTTCCTACAATGAGCAGTTCTTC.

This clonotype was seen more than once but under ten times. The chain combines TRBV12-3 or TRBV12-4 with TRBJ2-7; possibly TRBD2 for D (7 bases). The CDR3 runs to 13 residues. The V and J ends lost 6 bases and 5 bases respectively, with 14 bases between them. The CDR3 is CASRYRAGDEQYF. CDR3 coding DNA: TGTGCCAGCAGGTACAGGGCGGGAGACGAGCAGTACTTC.

This clonotype was picked up many times. The rearrangement joins TRBV27 to TRBJ2-7; perhaps TRBD2 as D (6 bases). Germline V lookup: CDR1 MNHEY, CDR2 SMNVEV (reference sequence). The CDR3 totals 18 residues. V gave up 5 bases and J gave up 3 bases, with 26 bases separating them. The CDR3 here is CASSQIRESSGSIYEQYF. As DNA, the CDR3 is TGTGCCAGCAGTCAAATCCGGGAGTCCTCAGGGTCAATCTACGAGCAGTACTTC.